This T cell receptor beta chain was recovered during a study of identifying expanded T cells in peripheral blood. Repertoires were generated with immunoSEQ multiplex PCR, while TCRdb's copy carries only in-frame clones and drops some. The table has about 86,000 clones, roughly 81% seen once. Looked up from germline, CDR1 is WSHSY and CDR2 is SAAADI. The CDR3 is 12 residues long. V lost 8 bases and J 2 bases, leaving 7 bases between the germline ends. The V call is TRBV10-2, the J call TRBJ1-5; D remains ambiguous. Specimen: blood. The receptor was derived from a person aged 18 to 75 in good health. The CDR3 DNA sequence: TGCGCCAGCGGGAGGGGCAATCAGCCCCAGCATTTT. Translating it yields CASGRGNQPQHF.